The 5 T cell receptor beta chains below come from one sample, sequenced in a study of blood T cell repertoires in COVID-19. Assay used: immunoSEQ multiplex PCR; TCRdb lists only in-frame clones, some missing. Of a few hundred thousand clones listed, 70% to 90% were seen once; the top ten hold roughly an eighth. The sequenced sample consisted of peripheral blood. The source is a woman in her sixties with acute or convalescent COVID-19.

Written as DNA, the CDR3 is TGTGCCAGCTCACCTAGTCAGGGGGGTAACACTGAAGCTTTCTTT. It specifies CASSPSQGGNTEAFF. The V call is TRBV18, the J call TRBJ1-1, with 7 bases matching TRBD1. This CDR3 comprises 15 residues. V lost 3 bases and J lost 2; bases outside the gene matches: 6. Germline V CDR1 and CDR2: KGHSH, LQKENI.

The CDR3 sequence is CASSYFPEDSPLHF. Written as DNA, the CDR3 is TGTGCCAGCAGTTACTTCCCCGAGGATTCACCCCTCCACTTT. The chain employs TRBV6-5 and TRBJ1-6, with D uncertain. The CDR3 is 14 amino acids. Germline V lookup: CDR1 MNHEY, CDR2 SVGAGI. Trimming cost V 1 base and J 8 bases, with 9 bases left between them.

The chain joins TRBV5-5 to TRBJ1-2; tentative D call: TRBD1 (6 bases). CDR3 length: 13 amino acids. Trimming took off 4 bases at V and 8 bases at J, with 15 bases between the two ends. Germline CDR1 SGHKS, CDR2 YYEKEE (reference sequence). CDR3 region: CASSPGGGLGYTF. In DNA form, the CDR3 reads TGTGCCAGCAGCCCGGGCGGGGGGCTGGGCTACACCTTC.

The chain employs TRBV27 and TRBJ1-5; TRBD1 matches at 8 bases. Losses at the gene ends were 6 bases for V and 5 bases for J; bases not matched to a gene: 3. Per germline, CDR1 MNHEY and CDR2 SMNVEV (reference sequence). This CDR3 is 13 amino acids long. The CDR3 is CASRSGGDQPQHF. DNA of the CDR3: TGTGCCAGCAGGTCAGGGGGCGATCAGCCCCAGCATTTT.

In its sample, this clone was seen once. The rearrangement joins TRBV28 to TRBJ2-1; 7 bases fit TRBD2. The CDR3 runs 14 residues. Germline trimming cut 7 bases from V and 8 bases from J; bases unmatched to any gene: 11. CDR1 is MDHEN, CDR2 SYDVKM, per germline. CDR3 DNA: TGTGCCAGCACCCCCCTGGGGAGGGACGATGAGCAGTTCTTC. Translated: CASTPLGRDDEQFF.